Here is one TCR beta chain with its context. Data came from immunoSEQ multiplex PCR; TCRdb stores just in-frame clones and leaves some out. The sample yields 150,000 to 200,000 clones, more than 80% seen once. These data originate in a study of T cell responses to AZD1222 COVID-19 vaccine. CDR3 length equals 15 residues. V lost 5 bases, J lost 0 bases, and 11 bases lay in between. Per the germline V gene, CDR1 is MNHEY and CDR2 is SVGAGI. The receptor was derived from an adult in good health. The gene calls are TRBV6-5 and TRBJ1-3, with TRBD1 as a possible D gene (5 bases). Specimen: peripheral blood, collected on day 0 of AZD1222 vaccination. CDR3 sequence (DNA): TGTGCCAGCAGTCCGTCGGGGACCTCTGGAAACACCATATATTTT. Its translation is CASSPSGTSGNTIYF.